This record covers a single T cell receptor beta chain. The CDR3 totals 14 residues. V gave up 2 bases and J gave up 7 bases; unmatched junction bases: 7. The germline V gene encodes CDR1 DFQATT and CDR2 SNEGSKA (reference sequence). The sample originates from a study of CD8+CD57+ T cells in acquired aplastic anemia. The TCR beta profiling, which covered VDJ combination and CDR3 sequence, was carried out using genomic DNA as the template. MiXCR was run by TCRdb on the reads, yielding one entry per CDR3 protein. This sample has a few hundred thousand distinct CDR3 sequences, with about half found just once. It was patients with CD8+CD57+ cell expansion by flow cytometry who were chosen for sequencing.

This clonotype was obtained from a human donor with aplastic anemia. The genes are TRBV20-1 and TRBJ2-7, with 11 nucleotides matching TRBD2. Sample: sorted CD4+, CD8+, or CD8+CD57+ T cells (not recorded which) from PBMCs. The CDR3 sequence: CSARRASGGYEQYF. CDR3 nucleotides: TGCAGTGCTAGAAGGGCTAGCGGGGGGTATGAGCAGTACTTC.